This is a list of T cell receptor beta chains from one sample in a study of monozygotic twins with inflammatory bowel disease. After re-calling the 5' RACE reads, TCRdb lists one entry per CDR3 protein, DNA absent. Its table lists some 440,000 distinct CDR3 sequences. Sequencing was done on a sample of blood. These receptors were obtained from a human donor with ulcerative colitis or Crohn's disease, or a healthy co-twin of an affected twin (not recorded which). The CDR3 runs from the conserved cysteine through the conserved F or W.

TRBV20-1,TRBJ1-2,CSASEGGHLRSYTF
TRBV6-2/TRBV6-3,TRBJ2-3,CASSYSGVITDTQYF
TRBV20-1,TRBJ1-2,CSGRQGADYGYTF
TRBV6-1,TRBJ2-3,CASTDRGLSDTQYF
TRBV29-1,TRBJ1-5,CSVGGGEGNQPQHF
TRBV20-1,TRBJ2-5,CIPRAGVGETQYF
TRBV19,TRBJ2-1,CASMIKGGSSYNEQFF
TRBV5-1,TRBJ2-3,CASSLARDPTTDTQYF
TRBV19,TRBJ2-2,CASMYRGLSGELFF
TRBV6-5,TRBJ1-2,CASRRQGADGYTF
TRBV11-1,TRBJ2-2,CASRTANTGELFF
TRBV20-1,TRBJ2-1,CSAGGFPYNEQFF
TRBV6-2/TRBV6-3,TRBJ1-2,CASSYGQWGYTF
TRBV5-1,TRBJ2-2,CDSSLLVNTGELFF
TRBV7-2,TRBJ2-2,CASSLLWGPGELFF
TRBV7-3,TRBJ2-3,CASSATRTGTDTQYF
TRBV28,TRBJ2-1,CASRGDRPNEQFF
TRBV25-1,TRBJ1-2,CASSAQGYGYTF
TRBV30,TRBJ2-2,CAWREGANTGELFF
TRBV14,TRBJ2-7,CASSPTGQRTWAYEQYF
TRBV15,TRBJ2-2,CATSSGAPNTGELFF
TRBV7-8,TRBJ2-5,CASSLSLGASGQETQYF
TRBV3-1,TRBJ2-1,CASSQGLAGGYEQFF
TRBV18,TRBJ2-1,CASSPGRGMAWNEQFF
TRBV10-3,TRBJ2-7,CAITEGTGGYEQYF
TRBV5-1,TRBJ1-1,CASSLTGERNTEAFF
TRBV3-1,TRBJ2-5,CATRAAIGQTQYF
TRBV19,TRBJ2-1,CASSIGRGDLYNEQFF
TRBV12-3/TRBV12-4,TRBJ1-1,CASSLGQPAMNTEAFF
TRBV5-1,TRBJ1-6,CASSLSGGRNSPLHF
TRBV29-1,TRBJ2-1,CSVEKGASYNEQFF
TRBV5-1,TRBJ2-1,CASSLEGQLGHEQFF
TRBV29-1,TRBJ1-4,CSVGETAATNEKLFF
TRBV20-1,TRBJ2-3,CSARSDRGTDTQYF
TRBV6-1,TRBJ2-5,CASRDRGWEGVETQYF
TRBV6-2/TRBV6-3,TRBJ1-6,CASSYDHRGFSPLHF
TRBV7-2,TRBJ2-1,CASSLGNGDEQFF
TRBV6-5,TRBJ2-7,CASSIHGYEQYF
TRBV6-1,TRBJ1-3,CASSGPSSGNTIYF
TRBV27,TRBJ2-7,CASSLSAWGQTILEQYF
TRBV3-1,TRBJ2-5,CASSQEPGVRETQYF
TRBV5-4,TRBJ2-5,CASSLGGAGGSETQYF
TRBV27,TRBJ1-1,CASSSRQNTEAFF
TRBV4-2,TRBJ1-4,CASSQEGANEKLFF
TRBV19,TRBJ2-5,CASSIQGQGKTQYF
TRBV6-2/TRBV6-3,TRBJ2-1,CASSYSQASGISYNEQFF
TRBV7-2,TRBJ1-5,CASSPGQGARQPQHF
TRBV7-9,TRBJ1-2,CASSGGAGTNYGYTF
TRBV20-1,TRBJ2-7,CSARDPDSYEQYF